This T cell receptor (beta chain) was recovered during a study of control samples from healthy donors and cancer patients. Profiling relied on immunoSEQ multiplex PCR, and the TCRdb table lists in-frame clones only, not all of them. The sample includes approximately 120,000 clones, about nine tenths of them seen just once. Germline CDR1 is SGHRS and CDR2 is YFSETQ. The CDR3 is 14 residues long. Trimming cost V 0 bases and J 4 bases, with 10 bases left between them. Sample: blood. This clonotype was obtained from a middle-aged man in good health. This chain uses TRBV5-1 with TRBJ1-2, with D possibly matching TRBD1 (6 bases). For the CDR3, the DNA is TGCGCCAGCAGCTTGGACAGGGTAGGCTATGGCTACACCTTC. This codes for CASSLDRVGYGYTF.